The sample holds one count of the clone carrying this T cell receptor (beta chain). The antigen remains unidentified. With a J-beta primer mix and a sample-barcoded 5' primer, a second PCR ran 7 to 11 cycles. One entry per CDR3 protein, called by TCRdb with MiXCR from the 5' RACE reads. The table lists hundreds of thousands of distinct CDR3 sequences, around 50% of them singletons. Germline V gene sequence: CDR1 DFQATT, CDR2 SNEGSKA (reference sequence). The length of the CDR3 is 15 residues. The record originates from a study of blood T cells in healthy people across ages. Findings and limits, study-wide: Among T cells, TCR beta diversity per million cells dropped roughly linearly as age rose. Diversity was higher, and naive CD4+ cells more numerous, in long-lived donors than in aged donors.

Every sample gave at least 5.5 micrograms of total RNA when it was extracted. The sequenced sample consisted of blood. The chain has TRBV20-1 and TRBJ2-7; 9 positions match TRBD2. The end of the DNA is better explained by TRBJ2-1, so the J call may be wrong. The TCR originated in a man aged 35 to 55 in good health. CDR3 loop: CSARDSSGGYNEQFF. The CDR3 DNA is TGCAGTGCTAGAGACAGTAGCGGGGGATACAATGAGCAGTTCTTC.